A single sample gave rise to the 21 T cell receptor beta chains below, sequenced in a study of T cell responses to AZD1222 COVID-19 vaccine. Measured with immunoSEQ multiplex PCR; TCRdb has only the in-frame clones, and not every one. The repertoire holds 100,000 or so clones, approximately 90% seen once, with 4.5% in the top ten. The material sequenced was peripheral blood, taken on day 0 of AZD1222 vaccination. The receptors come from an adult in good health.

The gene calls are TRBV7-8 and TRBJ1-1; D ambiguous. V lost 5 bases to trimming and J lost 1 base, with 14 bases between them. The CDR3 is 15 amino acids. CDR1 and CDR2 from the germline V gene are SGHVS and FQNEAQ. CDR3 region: CASSPRYRQNTEAFF. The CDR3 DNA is TGTGCCAGCAGCCCGCGGTACCGACAGAACACTGAAGCTTTCTTT.

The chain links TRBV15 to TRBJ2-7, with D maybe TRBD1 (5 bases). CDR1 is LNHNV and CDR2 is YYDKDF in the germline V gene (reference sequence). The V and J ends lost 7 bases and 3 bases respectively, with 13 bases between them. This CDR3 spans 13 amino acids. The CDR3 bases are TGTGCCACCACGAAGGGGTTTGACTACGAGCAGTACTTC. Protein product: CATTKGFDYEQYF.

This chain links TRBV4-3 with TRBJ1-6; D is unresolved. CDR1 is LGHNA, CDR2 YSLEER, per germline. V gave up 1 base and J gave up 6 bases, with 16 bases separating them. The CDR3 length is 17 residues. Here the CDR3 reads CASSQGPPRAGNSPLHF. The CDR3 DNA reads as TGCGCCAGCAGCCAAGGCCCTCCCCGGGCAGGTAATTCACCCCTCCACTTT.

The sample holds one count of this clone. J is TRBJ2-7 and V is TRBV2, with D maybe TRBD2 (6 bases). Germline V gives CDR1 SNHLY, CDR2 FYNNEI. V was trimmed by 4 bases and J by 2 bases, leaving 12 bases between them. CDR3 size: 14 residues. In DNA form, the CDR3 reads TGTGCCAGCAGTGCTGCGGGGATAGCCTACGAGCAGTACTTC. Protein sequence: CASSAAGIAYEQYF.

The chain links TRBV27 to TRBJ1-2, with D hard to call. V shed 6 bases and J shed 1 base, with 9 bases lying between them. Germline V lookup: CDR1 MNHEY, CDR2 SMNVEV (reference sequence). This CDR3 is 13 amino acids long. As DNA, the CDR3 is TGTGCCAGCAGACGGACCGATAACTATGGCTACACCTTC. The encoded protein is CASRRTDNYGYTF.

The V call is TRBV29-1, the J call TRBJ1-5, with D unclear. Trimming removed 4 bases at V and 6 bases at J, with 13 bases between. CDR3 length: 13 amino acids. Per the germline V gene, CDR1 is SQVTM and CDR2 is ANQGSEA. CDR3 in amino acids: CSVAAGLSQPQHF. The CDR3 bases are TGCAGCGTTGCCGCGGGGTTGAGTCAGCCCCAGCATTTT.

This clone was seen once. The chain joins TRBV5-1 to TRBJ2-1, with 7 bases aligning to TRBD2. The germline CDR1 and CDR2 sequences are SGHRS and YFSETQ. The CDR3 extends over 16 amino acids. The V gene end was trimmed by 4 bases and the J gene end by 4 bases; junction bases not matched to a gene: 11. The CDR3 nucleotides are TGCGCCAGCAGCCATCGCTCTCCGGGGGGATACAATGAGCAGTTCTTC. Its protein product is CASSHRSPGGYNEQFF.

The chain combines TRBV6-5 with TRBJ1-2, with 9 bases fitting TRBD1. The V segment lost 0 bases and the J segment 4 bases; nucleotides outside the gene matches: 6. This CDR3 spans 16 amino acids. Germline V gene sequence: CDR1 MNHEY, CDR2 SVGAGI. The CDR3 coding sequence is TGTGCCAGCAGTTACTCTTGGGGACAGGGCTCCTATGGCTACACCTTC. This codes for CASSYSWGQGSYGYTF.

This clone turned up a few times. CDR3 residues: CASRRDTDLGELFF. The CDR3 DNA reads TGTGCCAGTAGGAGGGACACGGATTTAGGGGAGCTGTTTTTT. This chain uses TRBV19 with TRBJ2-2; D possibly corresponds to TRBD1 (6 bases). The CDR3 sequence is 14 residues long. With 6 bases removed from V and 8 bases from J, the gap between germline ends came to 16 bases. Germline V gene lookup returns CDR1 LNHDA and CDR2 SQIVND (reference sequence).

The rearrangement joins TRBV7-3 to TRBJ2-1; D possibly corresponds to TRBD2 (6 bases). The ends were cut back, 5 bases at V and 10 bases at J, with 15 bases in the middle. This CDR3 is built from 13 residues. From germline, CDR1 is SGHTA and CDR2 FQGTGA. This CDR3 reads CASSQNAGKEQFF. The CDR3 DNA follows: TGTGCCAGCAGCCAAAACGCGGGGAAGGAGCAGTTCTTC.

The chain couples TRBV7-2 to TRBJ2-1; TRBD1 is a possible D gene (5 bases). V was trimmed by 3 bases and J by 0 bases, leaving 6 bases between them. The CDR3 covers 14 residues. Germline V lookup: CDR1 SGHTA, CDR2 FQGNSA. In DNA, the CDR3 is TGTGCCAGCAGCTTGGACAACTCCTACAATGAGCAGTTCTTC. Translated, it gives CASSLDNSYNEQFF.

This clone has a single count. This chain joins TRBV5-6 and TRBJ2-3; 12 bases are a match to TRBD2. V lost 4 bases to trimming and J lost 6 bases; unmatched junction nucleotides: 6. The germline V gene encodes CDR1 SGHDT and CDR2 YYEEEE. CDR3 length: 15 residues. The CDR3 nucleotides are TGTGCCAGCAGCAAAGGACTAGCGGGGTCGGATACGCAGTATTTT. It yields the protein CASSKGLAGSDTQYF.

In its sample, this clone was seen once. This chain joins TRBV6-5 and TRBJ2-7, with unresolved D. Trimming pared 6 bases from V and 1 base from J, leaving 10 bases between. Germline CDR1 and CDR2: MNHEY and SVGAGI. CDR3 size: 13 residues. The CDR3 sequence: CASSPAGSYEQYF. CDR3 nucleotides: TGTGCCAGCAGCCCCGCTGGGTCCTACGAGCAGTACTTC.

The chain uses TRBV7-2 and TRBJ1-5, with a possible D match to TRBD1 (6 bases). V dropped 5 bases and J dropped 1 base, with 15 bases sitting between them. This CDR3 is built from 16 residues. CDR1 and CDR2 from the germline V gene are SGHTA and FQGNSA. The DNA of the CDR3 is TGTGCCAGCAGCCCATCATCCAGGGGAAGCAATCAGCCCCAGCATTTT. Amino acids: CASSPSSRGSNQPQHF. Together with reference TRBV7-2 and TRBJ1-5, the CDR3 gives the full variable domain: GAGVSQSPSNKVTEKGKDVELRCDPISGHTALYWYRQSLGQGLEFLIYFQGNSAPDKSGLPSDRFSAERTGGSVSTLTIQRTQQEDSAVYLCASSPSSRGSNQPQHFGDGTRLSIL.

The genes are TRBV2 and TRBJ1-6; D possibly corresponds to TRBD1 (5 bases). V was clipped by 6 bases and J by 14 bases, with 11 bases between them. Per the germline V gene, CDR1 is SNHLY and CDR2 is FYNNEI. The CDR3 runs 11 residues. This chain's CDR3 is CASRLGQSLHF. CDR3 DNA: TGTGCCAGCAGATTAGGACAATCCCTCCACTTT.

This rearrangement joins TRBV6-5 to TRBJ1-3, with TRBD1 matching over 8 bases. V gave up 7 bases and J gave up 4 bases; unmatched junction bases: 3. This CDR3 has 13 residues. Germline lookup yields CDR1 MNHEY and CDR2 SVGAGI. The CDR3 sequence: CASTRQGGNTIYF. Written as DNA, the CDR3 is TGTGCCAGCACCAGACAGGGGGGAAACACCATATATTTT.

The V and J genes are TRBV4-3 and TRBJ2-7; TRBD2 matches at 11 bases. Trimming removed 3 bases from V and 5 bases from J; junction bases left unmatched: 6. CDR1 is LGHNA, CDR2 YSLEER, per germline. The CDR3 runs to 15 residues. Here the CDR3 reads CASSHGVLAGDEQYF. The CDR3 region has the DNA TGCGCCAGCAGCCATGGGGTACTAGCGGGAGACGAGCAGTACTTC.

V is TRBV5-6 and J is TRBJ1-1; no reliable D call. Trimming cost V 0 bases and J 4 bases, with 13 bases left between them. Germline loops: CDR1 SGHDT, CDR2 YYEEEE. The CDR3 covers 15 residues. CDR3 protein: CASSLDPRTSTEAFF. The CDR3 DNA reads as TGTGCCAGCAGCTTGGATCCCAGAACGAGCACTGAAGCTTTCTTT.

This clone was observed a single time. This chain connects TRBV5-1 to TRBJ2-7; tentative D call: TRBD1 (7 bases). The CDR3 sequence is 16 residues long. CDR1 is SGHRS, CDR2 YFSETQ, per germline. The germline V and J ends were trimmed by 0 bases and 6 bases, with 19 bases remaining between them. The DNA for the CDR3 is TGCGCCAGCAGCTTGGGGTCTTTGCAGGGGGGTAGCGAGCAGTACTTC. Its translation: CASSLGSLQGGSEQYF.

CDR3 sequence reads: CASSDSPSVKLFF. The DNA of the CDR3 is TGTGCCAGCAGTGATTCCCCCAGCGTAAAACTGTTTTTT. The chain couples TRBV6-1 to TRBJ1-4, with D hard to call. Trimming stripped 3 bases from V and 10 bases from J, with 12 bases between. Germline values: CDR1 MNHNS, CDR2 SASEGT. The CDR3 runs to 13 residues.

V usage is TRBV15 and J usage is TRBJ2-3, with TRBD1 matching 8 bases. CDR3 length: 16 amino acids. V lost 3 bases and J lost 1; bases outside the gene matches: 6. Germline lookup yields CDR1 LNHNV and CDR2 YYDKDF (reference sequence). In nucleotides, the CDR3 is TGTGCCACCAGCAGGGACCCGGGACAGGGCACAGATACGCAGTATTTT. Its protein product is CATSRDPGQGTDTQYF. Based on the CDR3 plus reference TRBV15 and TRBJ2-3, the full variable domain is DAMVIQNPRYQVTQFGKPVTLSCSQTLNHNVMYWYQQKSSQAPKLLFHYYDKDFNNEADTPDNFQSRRPNTSFCFLDIRSPGLGDTAMYLCATSRDPGQGTDTQYFGPGTRLTVL.